One and the same sample provided the 25 T cell receptor beta chains below, sequenced in a study of radiation and T cells in renal cell carcinoma. Time point indicated: blood 2 weeks post-SBRT. Treatment reported: 15 Gy SBRT to primary tumor, nephrectomy 4 weeks later. Profiled with immunoSEQ multiplex PCR; TCRdb holds only in-frame clones, not every one. This sample yields roughly 150,000 clones, of which roughly 86% are seen a single time; approximately 13% belongs to the top ten. The sequencing used blood, collected from a patient whose treatment included radiotherapy and nephrectomy. Receptor source: a woman aged 45-59 years with renal cell carcinoma.

The genes are TRBV7-2 and TRBJ2-5; 7 nucleotides agree with TRBD2. The J segment lost 2 bases and the V segment lost 4 bases, leaving 7 bases of the junction unmatched. CDR1 is SGHTA, CDR2 FQGNSA, per germline. CDR3 length: 15 residues. DNA for the CDR3: TGTGCCAGCAGCTGGGGGGGAGTCGCGCAAGAGACCCAGTACTTC. Its protein product is CASSWGGVAQETQYF.

The chain has TRBV4-2 and TRBJ1-1, with a possible D match to TRBD1 (5 bases). The CDR3 spans 14 residues. The ends were cut back, 4 bases at V and 11 bases at J, with 20 bases in the middle. Germline V lookup: CDR1 LGHNA, CDR2 YNFKEQ. The CDR3 loop is CASSRSLGQAEAFF. The CDR3 DNA follows: TGTGCCAGCAGCCGATCACTGGGGCAGGCAGAGGCTTTCTTT.

In this sample, this clone turned up once. The chain links TRBV19 to TRBJ2-1; D is perhaps TRBD2 (6 bases). Trimming pared 3 bases from V and 4 bases from J, leaving 22 bases between. CDR1 LNHDA and CDR2 SQIVND come from the germline V gene (reference sequence). This CDR3 is 18 amino acids long. The CDR3, as DNA: TGTGCCAGTAGTATTGCCCCTGGCCGGGGGAAGGGTTACAATGAGCAGTTCTTC. It translates to CASSIAPGRGKGYNEQFF.

This rearrangement joins TRBV19 to TRBJ1-2; D possibly corresponds to TRBD1 (5 bases). The V and J ends lost 1 base and 7 bases respectively, with 16 bases between them. CDR3 length: 15 residues. The germline CDR1 and CDR2 sequences are LNHDA and SQIVND (reference sequence). The CDR3 reads CASSIGQIAALGYTF. For the CDR3, the DNA is TGTGCCAGTAGTATAGGACAGATCGCTGCTCTTGGCTACACCTTC.

The chain combines TRBV7-3 with TRBJ1-2; weak D call: TRBD1 (6 bases). V dropped 2 bases and J dropped 4 bases, with 11 bases sitting between them. This CDR3 is 14 amino acids long. CDR1 and CDR2 from the germline V gene are SGHTA and FQGTGA. The CDR3 here is CASSLGGRGYGYTF. The DNA of the CDR3 is TGTGCCAGCAGCTTAGGAGGCAGGGGCTATGGCTACACCTTC.

The count of this clone is one. J is TRBJ1-4 and V is TRBV6-5; a possible D gene is TRBD1 (6 bases). The germline V gene has CDR1 MNHEY and CDR2 SVGAGI. The CDR3 is made up of 15 amino acids. Trimming shortened V by 2 bases and J by 7 bases, and 14 bases separated the two germline ends. This chain's CDR3 is CASSYQGPSLEKLFF. As DNA, the CDR3 is TGTGCCAGCAGTTACCAGGGGCCCTCGCTTGAAAAACTGTTTTTT.

This chain links TRBV6-5 with TRBJ1-3, with TRBD1 matching 7 bases. The V and J ends lost 6 bases and 5 bases, in that order; junction bases with no gene match: 7. CDR3 length: 14 amino acids. Germline V gives CDR1 MNHEY, CDR2 SVGAGI. The CDR3 region is CASRAGTERNTIYF. CDR3 in DNA: TGTGCCAGCAGAGCCGGGACAGAGAGAAACACCATATATTTT.

The chain uses TRBV2 and TRBJ2-7; no firm D call. Trimming took off 9 bases at V and 2 bases at J, with 11 bases between the two ends. Germline V lookup: CDR1 SNHLY, CDR2 FYNNEI. The CDR3 has 12 amino acids. DNA of the CDR3: TGTGCCAGTAACTTCGAAACCTACGAGCAGTACTTC. It encodes CASNFETYEQYF.

In the case of this clone: Other DNA sequences from this sample encode an identical CDR3 as well. The chain recombines TRBV20-1 with TRBJ2-5; D is undetermined. The germline gives CDR1 DFQATT, CDR2 SNEGSKA (reference sequence). Trimming shortened V by 2 bases and J by 4 bases, and 5 bases separated the two germline ends. CDR3 length equals 11 residues. In DNA form, the CDR3 reads TGCAGTGCTAGATTGGGAGAGACCCAGTACTTC. Encoded protein: CSARLGETQYF.

V gene TRBV7-9 combines with J gene TRBJ2-7, with 11 bases that match TRBD1. The CDR3 spans 14 residues. Trimming removed 2 bases from V and 6 bases from J; junction bases left unmatched: 3. Germline assignment: CDR1 SEHNR and CDR2 FQNEAQ (reference sequence). CDR3 nucleotides: TGTGCCAGCAGCTTACCGGGACAGGGGGGCGAGCAGTACTTC. It codes for CASSLPGQGGEQYF.

This clone has a single count. The chain recombines TRBV4-3 with TRBJ2-1; TRBD2 aligns across 14 bases. The CDR3 consists of 19 residues. Germline V lookup: CDR1 LGHNA, CDR2 YSLEER. With V trimmed by 4 bases and J by 1 base, 9 bases remained unmatched. The CDR3 region is CASSPNGLAGGRSYNEQFF. As DNA, the CDR3 is TGCGCCAGCAGCCCCAACGGACTAGCGGGGGGCAGGTCCTACAATGAGCAGTTCTTC.

With respect to this clone: Other DNA sequences in the same sample also yield this CDR3. The chain recombines TRBV14 with TRBJ2-1; D gene unclear. CDR3 size: 13 residues. Deletions cut 3 bases from V and 4 bases from J, with 7 bases between. Looked up from germline, CDR1 is SGHDN and CDR2 is FVKESK. In DNA form, the CDR3 reads TGTGCCAGCAGCCAGGTTAGGTACAATGAGCAGTTCTTC. It codes for CASSQVRYNEQFF.

The V call is TRBV2, the J call TRBJ1-5; D is ambiguous. CDR3 size: 12 residues. Germline CDR1 reads SNHLY; CDR2 reads FYNNEI. V was clipped by 3 bases and J by 6 bases, with 6 bases between them. CDR3: CASSDFLQPQHF. CDR3 nucleotide sequence: TGTGCCAGCAGTGACTTCCTTCAGCCCCAGCATTTT.

The genes are TRBV7-2 and TRBJ1-2, with no clear D. V shed 1 base and J shed 5 bases, with 11 bases lying between them. Germline CDR1 SGHTA, CDR2 FQGNSA. The CDR3 runs to 14 residues. The CDR3 DNA sequence: TGTGCCAGCAGCTTAGGCTTGGACTCTTATGGCTACACCTTC. Translated: CASSLGLDSYGYTF.

V usage is TRBV5-1 and J usage is TRBJ2-3; D is tentatively TRBD1 or TRBD2 (7 bases each). CDR3 length equals 18 residues. Between the trimmed V and J ends, which lost 4 bases and 4 bases, there was a span of 25 bases. CDR1 and CDR2 from the germline V gene are SGHRS and YFSETQ. Written as DNA, the CDR3 is TGCGCCAGCAGCCGGACAGGATTGAACTCCCGGGGGGCAGATACGCAGTATTTT. It specifies CASSRTGLNSRGADTQYF.

The V and J genes are TRBV12-5 and TRBJ2-7; 8 positions match TRBD1. The CDR3 runs to 14 residues. Per the germline V gene, CDR1 is LGHNT and CDR2 is FRNRAP. V dropped 5 bases and J dropped 2; count of bases not matched to a gene: 5. CDR3 residues: CASGPQQGAYEQYF. In nucleotides, the CDR3 is TGTGCTAGTGGTCCCCAACAGGGGGCCTACGAGCAGTACTTC.

This chain joins TRBV7-8 and TRBJ1-5; perhaps TRBD1 as D (5 bases). The germline V gene encodes CDR1 SGHVS and CDR2 FQNEAQ. The CDR3 runs to 15 residues. V was clipped by 0 bases and J by 3 bases, with 9 bases between them. CDR3: CASSLAGGANQPQHF. DNA for the CDR3: TGTGCCAGCAGCTTAGCTGGGGGAGCCAATCAGCCCCAGCATTTT.

The gene calls are TRBV7-3 and TRBJ1-6; 7 nucleotides match TRBD1. Germline V lookup: CDR1 SGHTA, CDR2 FQGTGA. CDR3 length: 14 residues. The J segment lost 10 bases and the V segment lost 2 bases, leaving 5 bases of the junction unmatched. As DNA, the CDR3 is TGTGCCAGCAGCTTAGGCACAGGGGAATCACCCCTCCACTTT. This gives the protein CASSLGTGESPLHF.

The sample holds many counts of this clone. V usage is TRBV7-9 and J usage is TRBJ2-7; D gene unclear. The CDR3 spans 14 residues. V was pared by 0 bases and J by 1 base, with 7 bases between. CDR1 SEHNR and CDR2 FQNEAQ come from the germline V gene (reference sequence). In DNA, the CDR3 is TGTGCCAGCAGCTTAGCGAGCACATCCTACGAGCAGTACTTC. This encodes CASSLASTSYEQYF. The full variable domain, with the rest looked up from reference TRBV7-9 and TRBJ2-7, is DTGVSQNPRHKITKRGQNVTFRCDPISEHNRLYWYRQTLGQGPEFLTYFQNEAQLEKSRLLSDRFSAERPKGSFSTLEIQRTEQGDSAMYLCASSLASTSYEQYFGPGTRLTVT.

This rearrangement joins TRBV6-1 to TRBJ1-2; D call uncertain. CDR3 length: 13 residues. Trimming took off 2 bases at V and 8 bases at J, with 12 bases between the two ends. Germline CDR1 reads MNHNS; CDR2 reads SASEGT. The DNA for the CDR3 is TGTGCCAGCAGTGAACCGGCGCCCCTAGGCTACACCTTC. It specifies CASSEPAPLGYTF.

The chain is built from TRBV18 and TRBJ2-7; D perhaps matches TRBD2 (6 bases). The germline V and J ends were trimmed by 0 bases and 6 bases, with 30 bases remaining between them. Per germline, CDR1 KGHSH and CDR2 LQKENI. The CDR3 runs 20 residues. The DNA of the CDR3 is TGTGCCAGCTCACCACCGCGGGGAACTCTCTTATCCCTACGTCTTGGCGAGCAGTACTTC. Translation gives CASSPPRGTLLSLRLGEQYF.

The chain links TRBV5-4 to TRBJ1-4; D may be TRBD1 (6 bases). V was cut by 2 bases and J by 0 bases, with 11 bases left in between. CDR3 size: 16 residues. Germline lookup yields CDR1 SGHNT and CDR2 YYREEE (reference sequence). This chain's CDR3 is CASSLGGAATNEKLFF. The CDR3 nucleotides are TGTGCCAGCAGCTTAGGGGGGGCAGCAACTAATGAAAAACTGTTTTTT.

The chain recombines TRBV18 with TRBJ1-1; the match to TRBD1 covers 8 bases. With V trimmed by 4 bases and J by 0 bases, 7 bases remained unmatched. The germline CDR1 and CDR2 sequences are KGHSH and LQKENI. The CDR3 loop spans 16 amino acids. The CDR3 is CASSLETGVMNTEAFF. The CDR3 nucleotides read TGTGCCAGCTCACTTGAGACAGGGGTAATGAACACTGAAGCTTTCTTT.

The chain employs TRBV19 and TRBJ2-5, with D hard to call. This CDR3 contains 14 residues. Germline values: CDR1 LNHDA, CDR2 SQIVND (reference sequence). The V end lost 5 bases, the J end lost 1 base, and 11 bases lay between the germline ends. The DNA for the CDR3 is TGTGCCAGTAGTGCATATGCTGGCCAAGAGACCCAGTACTTC. Translated: CASSAYAGQETQYF.

The CDR3 DNA is TGTGCCAGTAACAGACAGGATAGCAATCAGCCCCAGCATTTT. It specifies CASNRQDSNQPQHF. The chain couples TRBV19 to TRBJ1-5; perhaps TRBD1 as D (6 bases). The CDR3 is made up of 14 amino acids. Trimming stripped 7 bases from V and 0 bases from J, with 10 bases between. Germline assignment: CDR1 LNHDA and CDR2 SQIVND (reference sequence).